Each of the 21 T cell receptor beta chains below was sequenced from the same sample in a study of cytomegalovirus exposure and HLA in healthy donors. Vbeta (60) and Jbeta (13) primers were used in the PCR. Data came from immunoSEQ multiplex PCR; TCRdb stores just in-frame clones and leaves some out. The sample holds about 150,000 clones; about 81% are singletons and the top ten take 6% to 8.5%. Sequencing was carried out using PBMCs. These receptors originate from a man younger than 45 in good health and CMV-seronegative.

The gene calls are TRBV6-6 and TRBJ2-1; D unresolved. The germline V gene encodes CDR1 MNHNY and CDR2 SVGAGI (reference sequence). Trimming shortened V by 6 bases and J by 6 bases, and 12 bases separated the two germline ends. This CDR3 is 13 amino acids long. Written as DNA, the CDR3 is TGTGCCAGCAGCCCCTGGCTCGCCAATGAGCAGTTCTTC. It specifies CASSPWLANEQFF.

The CDR3 DNA is TGTGCCAGCAGCCTAAACTCCTACGAGCAGTACTTC. This encodes CASSLNSYEQYF. The chain uses TRBV11-2 and TRBJ2-7; no firm D call. V dropped 5 bases and J dropped 0 bases, with 5 bases sitting between them. Germline V lookup: CDR1 SGHAT, CDR2 FQNNGV. CDR3 length equals 12 residues.

The chain is built from TRBV29-1 and TRBJ2-1; 13 bases are shared with TRBD2. Germline V gene data show CDR1 as SQVTM and CDR2 as ANQGSEA. There are 15 residues in the CDR3. V dropped 6 bases and J dropped 2; count of bases not matched to a gene: 4. Here the CDR3 reads CSVGGTSGTYNEQFF. The CDR3 bases are TGCAGCGTCGGGGGGACTAGCGGGACCTACAATGAGCAGTTCTTC.

The J gene is TRBJ1-1, the V gene TRBV6-5; 8 bases match TRBD1. The CDR3 sequence is 16 residues long. V was pared by 0 bases and J by 0 bases, with 3 bases of the junction left unmatched. Germline values: CDR1 MNHEY, CDR2 SVGAGI. The CDR3 DNA sequence: TGTGCCAGCAGTTACTCGAGCAGGGGGCTGAACACTGAAGCTTTCTTT. Translating gives CASSYSSRGLNTEAFF.

The chain uses TRBV5-6 and TRBJ2-2; 8 nucleotides align to TRBD2. V shed 4 bases and J 1 base; nucleotides not matched to a gene: 12. Germline CDR1 and CDR2: SGHDT and YYEEEE. The CDR3 covers 18 residues. The CDR3 region is CASSALLIAGKNTGELFF. The CDR3 DNA is TGTGCCAGCAGCGCACTACTAATAGCGGGGAAGAACACCGGGGAGCTGTTTTTT.

This sequence joins TRBV15 and TRBJ2-2, with D unclear. The CDR3 is 14 residues long. CDR1 is LNHNV, CDR2 YYDKDF, per germline (reference sequence). The germline V and J ends were trimmed by 5 bases and 3 bases, with 10 bases remaining between them. CDR3 coding DNA: TGTGCCACCAGCGTTAGTGGAGACACCGGGGAGCTGTTTTTT. Translation: CATSVSGDTGELFF.

The chain employs TRBV2 and TRBJ2-7; D is perhaps TRBD2 (6 bases). Germline assignment: CDR1 SNHLY and CDR2 FYNNEI. The CDR3 is 14 amino acids. Trimming took off 4 bases at V and 7 bases at J, with 17 bases between the two ends. The CDR3 spells CASSGAGRFAEQYF. DNA for the CDR3: TGTGCCAGCAGTGGCGCGGGAAGGTTTGCGGAGCAGTACTTC. The full variable domain, completed using reference TRBV2 and TRBJ2-7, is EPEVTQTPSHQVTQMGQEVILRCVPISNHLYFYWYRQILGQKVEFLVSFYNNEISEKSEIFDDQFSVERPDGSNFTLKIRSTKLEDSAMYFCASSGAGRFAEQYFGPGTRLTVT.

On this clone itself: The identical CDR3 is also encoded by other nucleotide sequences in the sample. The V call is TRBV9, the J call TRBJ1-5; D ambiguous. V lost 0 bases to trimming and J lost 3 bases, with 7 bases between them. The length of the CDR3 is 14 residues. Germline V gene data show CDR1 as SGDLS and CDR2 as YYNGEE. The CDR3 sequence is CASSVGSDNQPQHF. In nucleotides, the CDR3 is TGTGCCAGCAGCGTAGGCTCAGACAATCAGCCCCAGCATTTT.

This clone was found many times. The V gene is TRBV7-9, the J gene TRBJ2-5; D perhaps matches TRBD1 (5 bases). The CDR3 extends over 16 amino acids. Germline CDR1 reads SEHNR; CDR2 reads FQNEAQ (reference sequence). Trimming removed 5 bases at V and 4 bases at J, with 20 bases between. The CDR3 DNA sequence: TGTGCCAGCAGCCGTAAAGGGGTCAGGGTTTTAGAGACCCAGTACTTC. Its translation is CASSRKGVRVLETQYF.

This chain links TRBV10-3 with TRBJ2-7; 11 nucleotides align to TRBD2. From germline, CDR1 is ENHRY and CDR2 SYGVKD. Germline trimming cut 5 bases from V and 1 base from J; bases unmatched to any gene: 4. The CDR3 has 15 residues. The CDR3 sequence is CAISPTSGVSYEQYF. CDR3 DNA sequence: TGTGCCATCAGTCCGACTAGCGGGGTATCCTACGAGCAGTACTTC.

This chain joins TRBV6-1 and TRBJ2-1; 10 nucleotides match TRBD1. Losses at the gene ends were 3 bases for V and 6 bases for J; bases not matched to a gene: 5. The CDR3 has 15 residues. Germline V CDR1 and CDR2: MNHNS, SASEGT. The CDR3 sequence is CASSEPGQGFNEQFF. The CDR3 nucleotides are TGTGCCAGCAGTGAGCCGGGACAGGGGTTCAATGAGCAGTTCTTC.

This clone appeared a few times. The chain employs TRBV28 and TRBJ1-5; 9 positions agree with TRBD1. Germline lookup yields CDR1 MDHEN and CDR2 SYDVKM. Trimming cost V 5 bases and J 2 bases; bases outside gene matches: 4. The CDR3 contains 15 residues. The CDR3 reads CASSPGTGRNQPQHF. The DNA for the CDR3 is TGTGCCAGCAGTCCAGGGACAGGGCGCAATCAGCCCCAGCATTTT.

Here the CDR3 DNA reads TGTGCCAGCAGTGAAGGCGGCCACTTGGGCTACGAGCAGTACTTC. It encodes CASSEGGHLGYEQYF. The chain couples TRBV6-1 to TRBJ2-7; unclear D gene. V was pared by 1 base and J by 3 bases, with 13 bases between. Germline V gene sequence: CDR1 MNHNS, CDR2 SASEGT. The CDR3 extends over 15 amino acids.

V and J are TRBV6-1 and TRBJ2-1; D is perhaps TRBD2 (6 bases). V lost 2 bases to trimming and J lost 9 bases, with 17 bases between them. CDR1 and CDR2 from the germline V gene are MNHNS and SASEGT. This CDR3 is built from 15 residues. The CDR3 reads CASSESDYPPGEQFF. The CDR3 region has the DNA TGTGCCAGCAGTGAATCGGACTACCCACCGGGTGAGCAGTTCTTC.

The chain recombines TRBV6-5 with TRBJ1-2, with 9 bases aligning to TRBD1. Germline CDR1 and CDR2: MNHEY and SVGAGI. There are 13 residues in the CDR3. With 4 bases clipped from V and 8 bases from J, the junction kept 5 bases outside the gene matches. Here the CDR3 reads CASSSETGGGYTF. Here the CDR3 DNA reads TGTGCCAGCAGTTCCGAGACAGGGGGGGGCTACACCTTC.

V is TRBV14 and J is TRBJ2-7; 9 bases fit TRBD1. The germline CDR1 and CDR2 sequences are SGHDN and FVKESK. The CDR3 is made up of 15 amino acids. After removal of 5 bases from V and 0 bases from J, the junction contained 5 bases not matched to a gene. The CDR3 sequence: CASSSGTGSSYEQYF. CDR3 in DNA: TGTGCCAGCAGCTCCGGGACAGGGAGCTCCTACGAGCAGTACTTC.

The chain uses TRBV28 and TRBJ2-7; D not resolved. Germline-derived CDR1 and CDR2 are MDHEN and SYDVKM. There are 13 residues in the CDR3. Between the trimmed V and J ends, which lost 7 bases and 2 bases, there was a span of 12 bases. CDR3 DNA sequence: TGTGCCAGCAACGCAGGTCGGCCCTACGAGCAGTACTTC. Its translation is CASNAGRPYEQYF.

A note on this clone: Relative to the germline gene, one junction end is altered; a read error may explain this. V usage is TRBV7-9 and J usage is TRBJ1-2; 11 nucleotides align to TRBD1. This CDR3 is built from 16 residues. Germline assignment: CDR1 SEHNR and CDR2 FQNEAQ (reference sequence). The CDR3 coding sequence is TGTTCCAGCAGCGCGTGGACAGGGGGCCCCACCTATGGCTACACCTTC. It is translated as CSSSAWTGGPTYGYTF.

The chain links TRBV7-2 to TRBJ2-1; tentatively, D is TRBD1 (6 bases). Germline assignment: CDR1 SGHTA and CDR2 FQGNSA. V was clipped by 5 bases and J by 5 bases, with 16 bases between them. The CDR3 loop spans 15 amino acids. The CDR3 nucleotides are TGTGCCAGCAGCCCCAGGGGTCGAACCAACAATGAGCAGTTCTTC. Its protein is CASSPRGRTNNEQFF. Combining the CDR3 with reference TRBV7-2 and TRBJ2-1 gives the whole variable domain GAGVSQSPSNKVTEKGKDVELRCDPISGHTALYWYRQSLGQGLEFLIYFQGNSAPDKSGLPSDRFSAERTGGSVSTLTIQRTQQEDSAVYLCASSPRGRTNNEQFFGPGTRLTVL.

The chain carries TRBV19 and TRBJ1-5; 9 bases fit TRBD1. The CDR3 loop spans 12 amino acids. CDR1 is LNHDA and CDR2 is SQIVND in the germline V gene (reference sequence). With V trimmed by 10 bases and J by 7 bases, 5 bases remained unmatched. CDR3 nucleotides: TGTGCCACCCGGACAGGGGCCCAGCCCCAGCATTTT. This codes for CATRTGAQPQHF.

Concerning this clone: A read error may produce the germline difference seen at one junction end. The chain recombines TRBV7-9 with TRBJ2-7; 12 bases line up with TRBD2. CDR3 size: 17 residues. Germline CDR1 is SEHNR and CDR2 is FQNEAQ (reference sequence). CDR3 DNA sequence: TGTTCCAGCAGCTTGCTAGCGGGAGGGCCCGGGGTCTACGAGCAGTACTTC. Its protein is CSSSLLAGGPGVYEQYF. Full variable domain (outside the CDR3, taken from reference TRBV7-9 and TRBJ2-7): DTGVSQNPRHKITKRGQNVTFRCDPISEHNRLYWYRQTLGQGPEFLTYFQNEAQLEKSRLLSDRFSAERPKGSFSTLEIQRTEQGDSAMYLCSSSLLAGGPGVYEQYFGPGTRLTVT.